These 32 T cell receptor beta chains share one sample of origin, sequenced in a study of graft-versus-host responses after intestinal transplantation. Clones were sequenced by immunoSEQ multiplex PCR, and TCRdb holds only the in-frame ones, with some missing. This sample carries some 100,000 clones, roughly 87% of them seen once, and the ten largest clones take 0.9% to 1%. These receptors have no identified antigens. Material: unstimulated CD4+ T cells sorted from spleen or lymph node cells, obtained before transplant. The receptors stem from a human donor who was the organ donor for an intestinal transplant.

The gene calls are TRBV4-1 and TRBJ1-6; D is perhaps TRBD1 (5 bases). The V end lost 2 bases, the J end lost 6 bases, and 8 bases lay between the germline ends. This CDR3 has 14 residues. The V gene's germline CDR1 is MGHRA and CDR2 YSYEKL. The CDR3 region has the DNA TGCGCCAGCAGCCAACAACAGGCTAATTCACCCCTCCACTTT. Translation: CASSQQQANSPLHF.

This clone appeared a single time. This chain connects TRBV21-1 to TRBJ1-2. TRBV21-1 is reported as a pseudogene. CDR3 length equals 15 residues. CDR3 DNA: TGTGCCAGCAGCAAAACTGGGGTTTCTAACTATGGCTACACCTTC. It yields the protein CASSKTGVSNYGYTF.

This chain uses TRBV28 with TRBJ2-5; the match to TRBD2 covers 7 bases. Germline V gives CDR1 MDHEN, CDR2 SYDVKM. Unmatched junction bases numbered 4, after V lost 6 bases and J lost 3 bases. The CDR3 is 13 residues long. This CDR3 is CASRQRGKETQYF. The CDR3 DNA reads as TGTGCCAGCAGACAGCGGGGTAAAGAGACCCAGTACTTC.

V gene TRBV2 combines with J gene TRBJ1-2, with a weak D call TRBD1 (5 bases). There are 16 residues in the CDR3. CDR1 SNHLY and CDR2 FYNNEI come from the germline V gene. The V and J ends lost 2 bases and 3 bases respectively, with 16 bases between them. CDR3 amino acids: CASSEISLSGDYGYTF. The CDR3 DNA is TGTGCCAGCAGTGAAATAAGTCTATCGGGGGACTATGGCTACACCTTC.

The table lists this clone with a count of one. The chain couples TRBV7-3 to TRBJ2-3; D call uncertain. Germline V CDR1 and CDR2: SGHTA, FQGTGA. The CDR3 loop spans 16 amino acids. Trimming stripped 1 base from V and 3 bases from J, with 14 bases between. This CDR3 is CASSLMGRVGTDTQYF. The CDR3 bases are TGTGCCAGCAGCTTAATGGGTAGGGTCGGGACAGATACGCAGTATTTT.

The V and J genes are TRBV6-6 and TRBJ1-2; D is perhaps TRBD1 (6 bases). From germline, CDR1 is MNHNY and CDR2 SVGAGI (reference sequence). V was cut by 2 bases and J by 0 bases, with 10 bases left in between. CDR3 size: 15 residues. CDR3 sequence: CASSYPDSPNYGYTF. DNA for the CDR3: TGTGCCAGCAGTTACCCGGACAGCCCTAACTATGGCTACACCTTC.

This clone was detected only once. The chain employs TRBV30 and TRBJ2-1, with TRBD1 as a possible D gene (5 bases). Germline V gene sequence: CDR1 GTSNPN, CDR2 SVGIG (reference sequence). Trimming left V 2 bases short and J 5 bases short, with 13 bases between. The CDR3 is 14 amino acids. The CDR3 reads CAWSQEIGDNEQFF. The CDR3 DNA sequence: TGTGCCTGGAGTCAAGAAATAGGGGACAATGAGCAGTTCTTC.

This chain links TRBV18 with TRBJ2-2; 7 nucleotides line up with TRBD1. Germline CDR1 is KGHSH and CDR2 is LQKENI. The CDR3 is made up of 15 amino acids. Trimming took 3 bases from V and 3 from J; bases not matched to a gene: 4. Here the CDR3 DNA reads TGTGCCAGCTCACCGGACAGGATCTACACCGGGGAGCTGTTTTTT. Its protein product is CASSPDRIYTGELFF.

The chain is built from TRBV5-6 and TRBJ2-2; possible D gene TRBD1, 5 bases. V gave up 4 bases and J gave up 6 bases, with 22 bases separating them. The CDR3 extends over 17 amino acids. CDR1 and CDR2 from the germline V gene are SGHDT and YYEEEE. Written as DNA, the CDR3 is TGTGCCAGCAGCCGAGACAGATCCCGGAAAAAGCCCGGGGAGCTGTTTTTT. This encodes CASSRDRSRKKPGELFF.

This clone was recorded only once. The V call is TRBV30, the J call TRBJ2-3; D possibly corresponds to TRBD2 (6 bases). The CDR3 is 15 residues long. Germline loops: CDR1 GTSNPN, CDR2 SVGIG (reference sequence). Trimming removed 3 bases from V and 0 bases from J, with 13 bases in between. The CDR3 reads CAWSDTGTSTDTQYF. CDR3 DNA: TGTGCCTGGAGCGACACCGGGACTAGCACAGATACGCAGTATTTT.

This clone was recorded a few times. The V and J genes are TRBV5-1 and TRBJ2-3, with 7 bases aligning to TRBD2. V lost 5 bases to trimming and J lost 4 bases; unmatched junction nucleotides: 16. Germline V gene data show CDR1 as SGHRS and CDR2 as YFSETQ. CDR3 length: 17 residues. CDR3 nucleotides: TGCGCCAGCAGTAGGCATACCGAGCGGGGAGGGTCAGATACGCAGTATTTT. It codes for CASSRHTERGGSDTQYF.

The rearrangement joins TRBV6-1 to TRBJ2-7; 7 nucleotides line up with TRBD1. CDR3 length equals 14 residues. CDR1 and CDR2 (germline): MNHNS, SASEGT. The J segment lost 5 bases and the V segment lost 6 bases, leaving 10 bases of the junction unmatched. CDR3 residues: CASRRTPTGHEQYF. The CDR3 coding sequence is TGTGCCAGCAGACGAACACCGACAGGGCACGAGCAGTACTTC.

V and J are TRBV9 and TRBJ2-5; tentatively, D is TRBD1 (6 bases). The length of the CDR3 is 16 residues. Trimming took off 3 bases at V and 2 bases at J, with 17 bases between the two ends. Germline loops: CDR1 SGDLS, CDR2 YYNGEE. The CDR3 is CASSAREQGVQETQYF. CDR3 DNA: TGTGCCAGCAGCGCCCGTGAACAGGGAGTACAAGAGACCCAGTACTTC.

The chain recombines TRBV12-5 with TRBJ2-7; D ambiguous. Germline CDR1 is LGHNT and CDR2 is FRNRAP. This CDR3 is 15 amino acids long. V was shortened by 3 bases and J by 0 bases, with 12 bases between the two germline ends. The CDR3 spells CASGFDRKSSYEQYF. CDR3 DNA sequence: TGTGCTAGTGGTTTCGATAGAAAGAGCTCCTACGAGCAGTACTTC. The variable domain in full, completed from reference TRBV12-5 and TRBJ2-7, reads DARVTQTPRHKVTEMGQEVTMRCQPILGHNTVFWYRQTMMQGLELLAYFRNRAPLDDSGMPKDRFSAEMPDATLATLKIQPSEPRDSAVYFCASGFDRKSSYEQYFGPGTRLTVT.

This sequence joins TRBV4-1 and TRBJ2-6; no definite D call. The CDR3 is 19 residues long. Looked up from germline, CDR1 is MGHRA and CDR2 is YSYEKL. V gave up 4 bases and J gave up 4 bases, with 23 bases separating them. The CDR3 nucleotides read TGCGCCAGCAGCCCAGAGACGATGGTTCGAGGAACGGGGGCCAACGTCCTGACTTTC. Protein sequence: CASSPETMVRGTGANVLTF.

The gene calls are TRBV11-3 and TRBJ2-1, with 9 positions matching TRBD1. CDR1 and CDR2 (germline): SGHNT, YENEEA. CDR3 length: 17 amino acids. Trimming removed 2 bases from V and 7 bases from J; junction bases left unmatched: 12. CDR3 residues: CASSLHSPGQGGNEQFF. The CDR3 DNA is TGTGCCAGCAGCTTACATTCTCCGGGACAGGGCGGGAATGAGCAGTTCTTC.

The rearrangement links TRBV4-1 to TRBJ2-7; no clear D. The germline CDR1 and CDR2 sequences are MGHRA and YSYEKL. The CDR3 covers 12 residues. Trimming stripped 2 bases from V and 6 bases from J, with 8 bases between. Written as DNA, the CDR3 is TGCGCCAGCAGCCAACGCGCAGGCGAGCAGTACTTC. Translated: CASSQRAGEQYF.

The rearrangement uses TRBV6-6 and TRBJ1-2; TRBD1 agrees at 12 bases. The germline gives CDR1 MNHNY, CDR2 SVGAGI (reference sequence). The CDR3 covers 15 residues. The junction had 2 bases not matched to a gene; V was cut back by 0 bases and J by 6 bases. CDR3: CASSYSGQGADGYTF. CDR3 bases: TGTGCCAGCAGTTACTCGGGACAGGGGGCGGATGGCTACACCTTC.

V is TRBV6-6 and J is TRBJ1-4, with 8 bases identical to TRBD1. V shed 7 bases and J 9 bases; nucleotides not matched to a gene: 13. Germline V gene data show CDR1 as MNHNY and CDR2 as SVGAGI (reference sequence). The CDR3 length is 15 residues. DNA for the CDR3: TGTGCCAGCATGTCCGCGGGACAGGATCGACAAAAACTGTTTTTT. Translating it yields CASMSAGQDRQKLFF.

The CDR3 coding sequence is TGTGCCAGCAGCCAAGAAGCGGGGGGGACCGAGCAGTACTTC. Amino acids: CASSQEAGGTEQYF. The V and J genes are TRBV4-2 and TRBJ2-7; TRBD2 matches 10 bases. CDR3 size: 14 residues. Trimming cost V 0 bases and J 6 bases; bases outside gene matches: 2. Germline loops: CDR1 LGHNA, CDR2 YNFKEQ.

In DNA, the CDR3 is TGTGCCAGTAGTACAGGGCTAAGAGATACGCAGTATTTT. Protein product: CASSTGLRDTQYF. The chain uses TRBV19 and TRBJ2-3, with D possibly matching TRBD1 (5 bases). Per germline, CDR1 LNHDA and CDR2 SQIVND (reference sequence). The V end was cut by 4 bases, the J end by 5 bases, with 10 bases between. CDR3 length: 13 amino acids.

The V call is TRBV6-6, the J call TRBJ2-3; TRBD1 aligns across 7 bases. CDR1 and CDR2 (germline): MNHNY, SVGAGI (reference sequence). CDR3 length: 16 amino acids. The V gene end was trimmed by 5 bases and the J gene end by 6 bases; junction bases not matched to a gene: 14. CDR3 bases: TGTGCCAGCAGTCGCCCCAAGACAGGGTTCTCCGATACGCAGTATTTT. This translates into CASSRPKTGFSDTQYF.

The chain employs TRBV29-1 and TRBJ1-2, with 10 positions matching TRBD1. Germline trimming cut 7 bases from V and 8 bases from J; bases unmatched to any gene: 7. The CDR3 consists of 12 residues. CDR1 SQVTM and CDR2 ANQGSEA come from the germline V gene. The CDR3 DNA reads as TGCAGCGGGAGGGGGACAGGGGTCGGCTACACCTTC. This encodes CSGRGTGVGYTF. Full variable domain (outside the CDR3, taken from reference TRBV29-1 and TRBJ1-2): SAVISQKPSRDICQRGTSLTIQCQVDSQVTMMFWYRQQPGQSLTLIATANQGSEATYESGFVIDKFPISRPNLTFSTLTVSNMSPEDSSIYLCSGRGTGVGYTFGSGTRLTVV.

The rearrangement links TRBV19 to TRBJ2-3; a weak D match, TRBD1 (6 bases). Germline CDR1 LNHDA, CDR2 SQIVND (reference sequence). Trimming took 6 bases from V and 1 from J, leaving 17 bases between them. The CDR3 has 16 residues. The CDR3 DNA reads TGTGCCAGTAGCCCCCGGACAGCGATACGCACAGATACGCAGTATTTT. Translation gives CASSPRTAIRTDTQYF.

The genes are TRBV30 and TRBJ2-7; TRBD2 aligns across 12 bases. CDR1 and CDR2 from the germline V gene are GTSNPN and SVGIG (reference sequence). This CDR3 is 13 amino acids long. V gave up 4 bases and J gave up 2 bases; unmatched junction bases: 0. The CDR3 loop reads CAWTSGGAYEQYF. In DNA, the CDR3 is TGTGCCTGGACTAGCGGGGGGGCCTACGAGCAGTACTTC.

The rearrangement links TRBV25-1 to TRBJ2-3, with D unclear. The ends were cut back, 3 bases at V and 3 bases at J, with 10 bases in the middle. CDR1 and CDR2 from the germline V gene are MGHDK and SYGVNS. This CDR3 spans 14 amino acids. The CDR3 reads CASSEAGRTDTQYF. In nucleotides, the CDR3 is TGTGCCAGCAGTGAGGCAGGCAGAACAGATACGCAGTATTTT.

The chain recombines TRBV7-2 with TRBJ2-7, with 7 positions matching TRBD2. The CDR3 sequence is 15 residues long. The ends lost 1 base at V and 4 bases at J; junction bases unmatched: 7. CDR1 SGHTA and CDR2 FQGNSA come from the germline V gene. The CDR3, as DNA: TGTGCCAGCAGCTTAGGTTTTTCGGGGGGATACGAGCAGTACTTC. The encoded protein is CASSLGFSGGYEQYF.

The chain uses TRBV5-1 and TRBJ1-1; D gene unclear. V was cut by 1 base and J by 3 bases, with 13 bases left in between. Germline V gene data show CDR1 as SGHRS and CDR2 as YFSETQ. This CDR3 is built from 15 residues. CDR3 protein: CASSLSGREHTEAFF. The CDR3 nucleotides read TGCGCCAGCAGCTTGTCCGGGAGAGAGCACACTGAAGCTTTCTTT.

V usage is TRBV5-1 and J usage is TRBJ2-1, with a tentative D call TRBD2 (5 bases). The CDR3 extends over 14 amino acids. Trimming removed 4 bases at V and 8 bases at J, with 16 bases between. In germline, CDR1 is SGHRS, CDR2 YFSETQ. This CDR3 reads CASSRERTRDEQFF. CDR3 nucleotides: TGCGCCAGCAGCCGCGAGCGGACGCGCGATGAGCAGTTCTTC.

The chain couples TRBV18 to TRBJ2-7; a possible D gene is TRBD2 (5 bases). Trimming cost V 1 base and J 5 bases, with 18 bases left between them. The CDR3 sequence is 16 residues long. Germline CDR1 reads KGHSH; CDR2 reads LQKENI. The DNA for the CDR3 is TGTGCCAGCTCACCACGAAGAATAGCCGTCGGGAACGAGCAGTACTTC. Amino acid sequence: CASSPRRIAVGNEQYF.

About this clone itself: Relative to the germline gene, one junction end is altered; a read error may explain this. Distinct nucleotide sequences in the sample also encode this CDR3. This chain connects TRBV7-9 to TRBJ1-1; TRBD1 might be the D (5 bases). This CDR3 spans 15 amino acids. Per germline, CDR1 SEHNR and CDR2 FQNEAQ (reference sequence). Here the CDR3 DNA reads TGCGCCAGCAGCGTAGGCGGGGCCCTGAACACTGAAGCTTTCTTT. It encodes CASSVGGALNTEAFF.

V and J are TRBV10-1 and TRBJ2-1, with 9 bases identical to TRBD2. Looked up from germline, CDR1 is WNHNN and CDR2 is SYGVQD (reference sequence). J lost 0 bases, V lost 4 bases, and 7 bases had no gene match. The CDR3 is 17 residues long. CDR3 DNA: TGCGCCAGCAGTGTAGGGAGCGGGGGGCCCTCCTACAATGAGCAGTTCTTC. It is translated as CASSVGSGGPSYNEQFF.